The 24 T cell receptor beta chains below all came from one sample that was sequenced in a study of blood T cell repertoires in COVID-19. The method was immunoSEQ multiplex PCR; TCRdb's version includes in-frame clones alone and lacks a portion of them. The sample records around 40,000 clones, 80% to 90% being singletons. Sequenced: peripheral blood. These receptors originate from a human donor in a cohort sampled during active COVID-19.

The V and J genes are TRBV6-6 and TRBJ2-7; the D gene is possibly TRBD1 (5 bases). Trimming removed 7 bases at V and 4 bases at J, with 14 bases between. The germline V gene encodes CDR1 MNHNY and CDR2 SVGAGI (reference sequence). The CDR3 covers 13 residues. The CDR3, as DNA: TGTGCCAGCATTAATCAGGGTCGGTACGAGCAGTACTTC. It yields the protein CASINQGRYEQYF.

The V gene is TRBV11-2, the J gene TRBJ2-4, with TRBD2 identical over 8 bases. The trim removed 2 bases at V and 4 bases at J, leaving 10 bases unmatched. The CDR3 covers 17 residues. Germline V CDR1 and CDR2: SGHAT, FQNNGV. The CDR3 sequence is CASSLTGGPRKKNIQYF. CDR3 DNA sequence: TGTGCCAGCAGCTTAACGGGGGGGCCAAGGAAAAAAAACATTCAGTACTTC.

This rearrangement joins TRBV18 to TRBJ2-2, with a weak D call TRBD1 (6 bases). The CDR3 spans 17 residues. Germline-derived CDR1 and CDR2 are KGHSH and LQKENI. V was pared by 0 bases and J by 2 bases, with 13 bases between. The CDR3 protein is CASSPPGARGNTGELFF. Written as DNA, the CDR3 is TGTGCCAGCTCACCACCGGGGGCACGGGGAAACACCGGGGAGCTGTTTTTT.

This clone was seen only once. At one end, the junction sequence differs from germline, possibly due to a read error. The chain has TRBV14 and TRBJ1-1, with a tentative D call TRBD1 (6 bases). The CDR3 sequence is 15 residues long. The V gene's germline CDR1 is SGHDN and CDR2 FVKESK. CDR3 nucleotide sequence: TGTGCCAGCAGCCGCCGGACAGTGCGGAACTCTGAAGCTTTCTTT. It yields the protein CASSRRTVRNSEAFF.

The chain couples TRBV11-1 to TRBJ2-3; TRBD2 might be the D (6 bases). Trimming removed 4 bases from V and 2 bases from J, with 10 bases in between. Germline CDR1 SGHAT, CDR2 FQDESV (reference sequence). CDR3 length equals 14 residues. In nucleotides, the CDR3 is TGTGCCAGCAGCTCCAGCGGGTTCACAGATACGCAGTATTTT. Translated, it gives CASSSSGFTDTQYF.

The gene calls are TRBV7-2 and TRBJ2-7; 10 nucleotides agree with TRBD2. Germline CDR1 reads SGHTA; CDR2 reads FQGNSA. Trimming took 1 base from V and 2 from J; bases not matched to a gene: 14. The CDR3 spans 19 residues. CDR3 amino acids: CASSLGASGGHNRAYEQYF. The CDR3 DNA sequence: TGTGCCAGCAGCTTAGGGGCTAGCGGGGGTCACAACAGGGCCTACGAGCAGTACTTC. The full variable domain, its missing parts supplied by reference TRBV7-2 and TRBJ2-7, is GAGVSQSPSNKVTEKGKDVELRCDPISGHTALYWYRQSLGQGLEFLIYFQGNSAPDKSGLPSDRFSAERTGGSVSTLTIQRTQQEDSAVYLCASSLGASGGHNRAYEQYFGPGTRLTVT.

This chain links TRBV9 with TRBJ2-5; 10 nucleotides match TRBD2. CDR3 size: 15 residues. V dropped 2 bases and J dropped 1; count of bases not matched to a gene: 2. Looked up from germline, CDR1 is SGDLS and CDR2 is YYNGEE. The CDR3 region is CASSVSGGLQETQYF. The CDR3, as DNA: TGTGCCAGCAGCGTTAGCGGGGGGCTCCAAGAGACCCAGTACTTC. The full variable domain, with the rest looked up from reference TRBV9 and TRBJ2-5, is DSGVTQTPKHLITATGQRVTLRCSPRSGDLSVYWYQQSLDQGLQFLIQYYNGEERAKGNILERFSAQQFPDLHSELNLSSLELGDSALYFCASSVSGGLQETQYFGPGTRLLVL.

This rearrangement joins TRBV2 to TRBJ1-4, with TRBD1 matching over 7 bases. Germline lookup yields CDR1 SNHLY and CDR2 FYNNEI. Losses at the gene ends were 6 bases for V and 8 bases for J; bases not matched to a gene: 6. The CDR3 covers 13 residues. Here the CDR3 DNA reads TGTGCCAGCAGCACAGGGGCAGGGGAAAAACTGTTTTTT. Protein: CASSTGAGEKLFF.

V is TRBV30 and J is TRBJ1-1, with D possibly TRBD1 on 6 matching bases. V shed 0 bases and J shed 11 bases, with 13 bases lying between them. This CDR3 is 12 amino acids long. CDR1 and CDR2 from the germline V gene are GTSNPN and SVGIG (reference sequence). This chain's CDR3 is CAWSVWGRRAFF. Here the CDR3 DNA reads TGTGCCTGGAGTGTATGGGGGCGGAGGGCTTTCTTT.

The chain employs TRBV10-3 and TRBJ1-6, with no clear D. CDR3 length: 13 amino acids. Trimming removed 3 bases from V and 4 bases from J, with 4 bases in between. In germline, CDR1 is ENHRY, CDR2 SYGVKD. CDR3 loop: CAISDSYNSPLHF. The CDR3 region has the DNA TGTGCCATCAGTGACAGTTATAATTCACCCCTCCACTTT.

The chain combines TRBV5-4 with TRBJ2-1, with 8 bases aligning to TRBD2. The CDR3 contains 16 residues. CDR1 and CDR2 (germline): SGHNT, YYREEE (reference sequence). The trim removed 4 bases at V and 2 bases at J, leaving 8 bases unmatched. CDR3 sequence: CASSGIGGGTYNEQFF. Here the CDR3 DNA reads TGTGCCAGCAGCGGGATTGGCGGGGGGACCTACAATGAGCAGTTCTTC.

The V and J genes are TRBV4-1 and TRBJ1-1; D possibly corresponds to TRBD1 (6 bases). Germline CDR1 is MGHRA and CDR2 is YSYEKL. CDR3 size: 19 residues. V lost 0 bases, J lost 0 bases, and 20 bases lay in between. The CDR3 bases are TGCGCCAGCAGCCAAGATCTTTCCAGGGGATGGGGCATGAACACTGAAGCTTTCTTT. This sequence encodes CASSQDLSRGWGMNTEAFF.

The chain couples TRBV11-3 to TRBJ2-1; a possible D gene is TRBD1 (6 bases). Trimming shortened V by 5 bases and J by 12 bases, and 32 bases separated the two germline ends. There are 18 residues in the CDR3. CDR1 and CDR2 (germline): SGHNT, YENEEA. DNA of the CDR3: TGTGCCAGCAGCCGACCAGGGGAATGCCCCCTGCCGCGATGTGGGCAGTTCTTC. Encoded protein: CASSRPGECPLPRCGQFF.

V and J are TRBV3-1 (or the pseudogene TRBV3-2) and TRBJ1-4; tentatively, D is TRBD1 (6 bases). Trimming shortened V by 2 bases and J by 6 bases, and 10 bases separated the two germline ends. Germline lookup yields CDR1 LGHDT and CDR2 YNNKEL (reference sequence). The CDR3 is 14 amino acids. The CDR3 region has the DNA TGTGCCAGCAGCCAACAGGGGTTGGATGAAAAACTGTTTTTT. It specifies CASSQQGLDEKLFF.

V gene TRBV13 combines with J gene TRBJ1-3, with a tentative D call TRBD1 (6 bases). The CDR3 spans 16 residues. V was trimmed by 10 bases and J by 4 bases, leaving 23 bases between them. CDR1 and CDR2 (germline): PRHDT, FYEKMQ (reference sequence). Here the CDR3 DNA reads TGTGCCACACAAATGAGGGGGGGTATCGCCGGAAACACCATATATTTT. This sequence encodes CATQMRGGIAGNTIYF.

This rearrangement joins TRBV2 to TRBJ2-3; the D gene is possibly TRBD1 (8 bases). The V gene lost 8 bases and the J gene lost 0 bases, with 27 bases spanning the gap. The CDR3 covers 19 residues. Germline V gene lookup returns CDR1 SNHLY and CDR2 FYNNEI. CDR3 loop: CASPGGRQGRGSSTDTQYF. DNA of the CDR3: TGTGCCAGCCCTGGGGGGCGACAGGGGAGGGGTTCTAGCACAGATACGCAGTATTTT.

The J gene is TRBJ2-3, the V gene TRBV20-1, with 12 bases identical to TRBD2. The CDR3 contains 17 residues. V was clipped by 3 bases and J by 1 base; unmatched bases: 8. The germline gives CDR1 DFQATT, CDR2 SNEGSKA (reference sequence). CDR3 loop: CSASKGLAGGGTDTQYF. The CDR3 DNA reads as TGCAGTGCTAGTAAAGGGCTAGCGGGGGGGGGCACAGATACGCAGTATTTT.

This sequence joins TRBV10-3 and TRBJ2-2; D gene unclear. The germline V gene encodes CDR1 ENHRY and CDR2 SYGVKD. V gave up 10 bases and J gave up 7 bases, with 16 bases separating them. There are 13 residues in the CDR3. The CDR3 here is CATGDRHDGELFF. The CDR3, as DNA: TGTGCCACGGGTGACCGCCACGACGGGGAGCTGTTTTTT.

The chain has TRBV4-1 and TRBJ2-7; TRBD1 matches at 7 bases. Germline V gene lookup returns CDR1 MGHRA and CDR2 YSYEKL. The V segment lost 4 bases and the J segment 5 bases; nucleotides outside the gene matches: 11. The CDR3 covers 15 residues. The CDR3 protein is CASSLRGRGSHEQYF. Written as DNA, the CDR3 is TGCGCCAGCAGCCTCCGAGGCAGGGGGTCCCACGAGCAGTACTTC.

The chain combines TRBV2 with TRBJ1-4; 8 nucleotides line up with TRBD1. Germline CDR1 reads SNHLY; CDR2 reads FYNNEI. The CDR3 contains 12 residues. The V gene end was trimmed by 6 bases and the J gene end by 8 bases; junction bases not matched to a gene: 2. The CDR3 region is CASSRTGEKLFF. The CDR3 DNA reads as TGTGCCAGCAGCCGGACAGGGGAAAAACTGTTTTTT.

This chain connects TRBV19 to TRBJ2-1, with a tentative D call TRBD2 (6 bases). V was clipped by 6 bases and J by 5 bases, with 17 bases between them. From germline, CDR1 is LNHDA and CDR2 SQIVND (reference sequence). The CDR3 has 15 amino acids. The CDR3 reads CASRYGAGVHNEQFF. CDR3 DNA: TGTGCCAGTAGATATGGAGCGGGCGTCCACAATGAGCAGTTCTTC.

The chain is built from TRBV2 and TRBJ2-2; 8 nucleotides agree with TRBD1. This CDR3 contains 15 residues. The germline V gene encodes CDR1 SNHLY and CDR2 FYNNEI. Trimming cost V 10 bases and J 0 bases; bases outside gene matches: 7. CDR3 in amino acids: CAITKDRANTGELFF. The CDR3 DNA reads TGTGCCATAACCAAGGACAGGGCGAACACCGGGGAGCTGTTTTTT.

This clone has only one observation. The chain is built from TRBV2 and TRBJ2-1; possible D gene TRBD2, 7 bases. Trimming cost V 6 bases and J 4 bases, with 13 bases left between them. The CDR3 sequence is 14 residues long. Germline V CDR1 and CDR2: SNHLY, FYNNEI. CDR3 DNA: TGTGCCAGCAGCGCGGGGGACACATACAATGAGCAGTTCTTC. Translating gives CASSAGDTYNEQFF.

This rearrangement joins TRBV7-9 to TRBJ2-1; 7 nucleotides agree with TRBD1. Germline CDR1 reads SEHNR; CDR2 reads FQNEAQ (reference sequence). With V trimmed by 3 bases and J by 5 bases, 4 bases remained unmatched. This CDR3 spans 14 amino acids. The CDR3 sequence is CASSLTQGNNEQFF. The DNA of the CDR3 is TGTGCCAGCAGCTTGACACAGGGGAACAATGAGCAGTTCTTC.